These 26 T cell receptor beta chains were all obtained from the same sample, sequenced in a study of T cell responses to AZD1222 COVID-19 vaccine. This table comes from immunoSEQ multiplex PCR, and its TCRdb copy is limited to in-frame clones, with some not included. The sample has roughly 150,000 clones, just over 90% seen once; the top ten hold 1.5% to 2%. The sequencing here drew on peripheral blood, taken on day 0 of AZD1222 vaccination. The source of these receptors is an adult in good health.

V gene TRBV4-2 combines with J gene TRBJ2-7; 10 bases match TRBD2. Germline loops: CDR1 LGHNA, CDR2 YNFKEQ. The CDR3 totals 16 residues. V lost 0 bases and J lost 6; bases outside the gene matches: 8. Here the CDR3 DNA reads TGTGCCAGCAGCCAAGATCAGGCTAGCGGGAGCGTCGAGCAGTACTTC. This gives the protein CASSQDQASGSVEQYF.

The chain combines TRBV30 with TRBJ2-2; 13 nucleotides line up with TRBD2. V shed 1 base, J shed 8 bases, and the junction held 10 bases outside the gene matches. The CDR3 contains 17 residues. Germline CDR1 and CDR2: GTSNPN and SVGIG (reference sequence). The DNA for the CDR3 is TGTGCCTGGAGTGGCGGGACTAGCGGGAACCTCATTGGGGAGCTGTTTTTT. Protein product: CAWSGGTSGNLIGELFF.

The gene calls are TRBV11-1 and TRBJ2-3; TRBD1 matches 8 bases. This CDR3 comprises 15 residues. After removal of 0 bases from V and 3 bases from J, the junction contained 2 bases not matched to a gene. Germline V gene sequence: CDR1 SGHAT, CDR2 FQDESV (reference sequence). The CDR3 loop is CASSLATGGTDTQYF. The CDR3 DNA reads TGTGCCAGCAGCTTAGCTACAGGGGGTACAGATACGCAGTATTTT.

The chain couples TRBV10-3 to TRBJ2-6; TRBD2 aligns across 12 bases. CDR1 is ENHRY, CDR2 SYGVKD, per germline. V gave up 6 bases and J gave up 3 bases; unmatched junction bases: 9. This CDR3 has 18 amino acids. CDR3 region: CAIRTLTSGRGGANVLTF. CDR3 nucleotide sequence: TGTGCCATCAGGACTCTGACTAGCGGGAGAGGTGGGGCCAACGTCCTGACTTTC.

This clone was seen only once. The genes are TRBV28 and TRBJ2-7; 7 bases map to TRBD2. With 2 bases clipped from V and 2 bases from J, the junction kept 3 bases outside the gene matches. The length of the CDR3 is 14 residues. Germline CDR1 reads MDHEN; CDR2 reads SYDVKM. CDR3 residues: CASSLPGGPYEQYF. In DNA, the CDR3 is TGTGCCAGCAGTTTACCGGGAGGACCCTACGAGCAGTACTTC.

The chain is built from TRBV24-1 and TRBJ2-7; possibly TRBD1 for D (6 bases). V lost 2 bases, J lost 2 bases, and 12 bases lay in between. The CDR3 is 15 residues long. The germline gives CDR1 KGHDR, CDR2 SFDVKD. The CDR3 loop is CATSDSPKGAYEQYF. The CDR3 DNA sequence: TGTGCCACCAGTGATTCGCCGAAGGGGGCCTACGAGCAGTACTTC.

The chain carries TRBV19 and TRBJ2-1; 7 bases map to TRBD2. The V gene end was trimmed by 7 bases and the J gene end by 1 base; junction bases not matched to a gene: 1. The CDR3 has 13 residues. CDR1 is LNHDA, CDR2 SQIVND, per germline (reference sequence). The CDR3 DNA follows: TGTGCCAGTAAAGCGGGATCCTACAATGAGCAGTTCTTC. Translated, it gives CASKAGSYNEQFF.

The chain has TRBV2 and TRBJ2-1; tentative D call: TRBD1 (6 bases). In germline, CDR1 is SNHLY, CDR2 FYNNEI. Trimming removed 5 bases at V and 8 bases at J, with 19 bases between. The CDR3 has 15 residues. The CDR3 nucleotides are TGTGCCAGCAGTCTTGTAGTACTTGGGGGCCATGAGCAGTTCTTC. Its protein product is CASSLVVLGGHEQFF.

This rearrangement joins TRBV19 to TRBJ1-5, with D uncertain. Germline lookup yields CDR1 LNHDA and CDR2 SQIVND (reference sequence). This CDR3 comprises 16 residues. The V end lost 4 bases, the J end lost 4 bases, and 17 bases lay between the germline ends. CDR3 nucleotide sequence: TGTGCCAGTAGTACGGGCCGGGCGCCGGGAAATCAGCCCCAGCATTTT. Translated: CASSTGRAPGNQPQHF.

The V and J genes are TRBV2 and TRBJ1-2, with 9 bases lining up with TRBD1. V was clipped by 8 bases and J by 2 bases; unmatched bases: 3. CDR3 length equals 13 residues. Germline values: CDR1 SNHLY, CDR2 FYNNEI. The CDR3 region is CASDGQGNYGYTF. CDR3 in DNA: TGTGCCAGCGACGGACAGGGGAACTATGGCTACACCTTC.

This clone appeared once. The chain joins TRBV5-1 to TRBJ2-7; 9 nucleotides agree with TRBD1. This CDR3 comprises 17 residues. Germline-derived CDR1 and CDR2 are SGHRS and YFSETQ. Germline trimming cut 0 bases from V and 2 bases from J; bases unmatched to any gene: 9. CDR3 coding DNA: TGCGCCAGCAGCTTGGGCCCAGGGACAGGGCTCCCCTACGAGCAGTACTTC. Its translation: CASSLGPGTGLPYEQYF.

The chain joins TRBV10-3 to TRBJ2-5; no clear D gene. Germline V gene data show CDR1 as ENHRY and CDR2 as SYGVKD. Trimming removed 2 bases from V and 5 bases from J, with 6 bases in between. The CDR3 extends over 12 amino acids. This chain's CDR3 is CAISEESETQYF. The CDR3 bases are TGTGCCATCAGTGAGGAGAGCGAGACCCAGTACTTC.

The chain combines TRBV19 with TRBJ1-5; D gene unclear. The CDR3 sequence is 15 residues long. Deletions cut 5 bases from V and 2 bases from J, with 13 bases between. Looked up from germline, CDR1 is LNHDA and CDR2 is SQIVND (reference sequence). The CDR3 loop reads CASSYGDWGNQPQHF. The DNA of the CDR3 is TGTGCCAGTAGTTACGGGGATTGGGGCAATCAGCCCCAGCATTTT.

In this sample, this clone turned up once. This chain links TRBV19 with TRBJ2-7; 9 nucleotides agree with TRBD1. Germline assignment: CDR1 LNHDA and CDR2 SQIVND (reference sequence). Germline trimming cut 5 bases from V and 9 bases from J; bases unmatched to any gene: 11. This CDR3 contains 14 residues. Here the CDR3 reads CASSPRTGVAGQYF. CDR3 in DNA: TGTGCCAGTAGTCCAAGGACAGGGGTCGCTGGGCAGTACTTC.

J is TRBJ2-3 and V is TRBV25-1, with TRBD2 identical over 11 bases. After removal of 6 bases from V and 4 bases from J, the junction contained 3 bases not matched to a gene. The CDR3 sequence is 14 residues long. Germline CDR1 is MGHDK and CDR2 is SYGVNS. The CDR3 loop reads CASSTSGSADTQYF. The CDR3 coding sequence is TGTGCCAGCAGCACTAGCGGGAGTGCAGATACGCAGTATTTT.

DNA for the CDR3: TGTGCCAGCAGCGCGGGACAGGGGGCAAGCTACACCTTC. This sequence encodes CASSAGQGASYTF. This chain links TRBV11-1 with TRBJ1-2, with 12 positions matching TRBD1. Looked up from germline, CDR1 is SGHAT and CDR2 is FQDESV (reference sequence). V dropped 5 bases and J dropped 9; count of bases not matched to a gene: 4. The CDR3 extends over 13 amino acids.

J is TRBJ2-1 and V is TRBV4-1; tentative D call: TRBD2 (7 bases). The CDR3 covers 17 residues. Germline V CDR1 and CDR2: MGHRA, YSYEKL. V gave up 8 bases and J gave up 9 bases, with 29 bases separating them. CDR3 in amino acids: CASAGGTLGGRGSEQFF. In nucleotides, the CDR3 is TGCGCCAGCGCCGGGGGGACATTGGGCGGGAGAGGTAGTGAGCAGTTCTTC.

This chain links TRBV11-3 with TRBJ1-1; D might be TRBD1 (6 bases). The V end was cut by 5 bases, the J end by 0 bases, with 16 bases between. Germline V gene sequence: CDR1 SGHNT, CDR2 YENEEA. This CDR3 has 16 residues. CDR3 loop: CASSPGPTGMNTEAFF. CDR3 DNA sequence: TGTGCCAGCAGCCCGGGACCTACAGGGATGAACACTGAAGCTTTCTTT.

The chain is built from TRBV28 and TRBJ1-2; unclear D gene. This CDR3 has 13 amino acids. Germline-derived CDR1 and CDR2 are MDHEN and SYDVKM. Deletions cut 2 bases from V and 8 bases from J, with 12 bases between. CDR3 coding DNA: TGTGCCAGCAGTTTAGAGTATACAAGAGGCTACACCTTC. The encoded protein is CASSLEYTRGYTF.

This rearrangement joins TRBV28 to TRBJ2-3; 10 bases align to TRBD2. V trimming: 0 bases; J trimming: 6 bases; junction bases outside the gene matches: 9. The germline CDR1 and CDR2 sequences are MDHEN and SYDVKM. This CDR3 has 17 residues. CDR3 loop: CASSLWASGSRGDTQYF. CDR3 sequence (DNA): TGTGCCAGCAGTTTATGGGCTAGCGGGAGTAGGGGGGATACGCAGTATTTT.

The V and J genes are TRBV15 and TRBJ2-5; 8 bases line up with TRBD2. V lost 0 bases, J lost 5 bases, and 5 bases stayed unmatched. The CDR3 spans 15 residues. The germline CDR1 and CDR2 sequences are LNHNV and YYDKDF (reference sequence). The CDR3 nucleotides read TGTGCCACCAGCAGAGACGGGACTAGTTCTGAGACCCAGTACTTC. Protein product: CATSRDGTSSETQYF.

The chain carries TRBV28 and TRBJ1-2; D gene unclear. This CDR3 is 13 amino acids long. V lost 2 bases to trimming and J lost 4 bases, with 8 bases between them. CDR1 MDHEN and CDR2 SYDVKM come from the germline V gene. The CDR3 loop reads CASSLPRRYGYTF. The CDR3 DNA reads as TGTGCCAGCAGTTTACCTCGACGCTATGGCTACACCTTC.

V usage is TRBV24-1 and J usage is TRBJ2-5; D is undetermined. The ends were cut back, 6 bases at V and 2 bases at J, with 9 bases in the middle. Germline CDR1 and CDR2: KGHDR and SFDVKD. The CDR3 has 13 residues. Here the CDR3 reads CATSKTFQETQYF. CDR3 nucleotide sequence: TGTGCCACCAGTAAGACATTTCAAGAGACCCAGTACTTC.

This chain links TRBV24-1 with TRBJ1-2; maybe TRBD1 (5 bases). The CDR3 is 13 residues long. Trimming removed 4 bases from V and 6 bases from J, with 11 bases in between. Germline assignment: CDR1 KGHDR and CDR2 SFDVKD. This CDR3 reads CATSEEGPHGYTF. CDR3 DNA sequence: TGTGCCACCAGTGAGGAGGGACCCCATGGCTACACCTTC.

J is TRBJ2-1 and V is TRBV3-1 (or the pseudogene TRBV3-2); maybe TRBD2 (6 bases). V was clipped by 1 base and J by 0 bases, with 16 bases between them. The CDR3 is 18 amino acids. CDR1 is LGHDT and CDR2 is YNNKEL in the germline V gene (reference sequence). The CDR3 reads CASSQGGTETPSYNEQFF. The CDR3 DNA sequence: TGTGCCAGCAGCCAAGGCGGGACGGAAACCCCCTCCTACAATGAGCAGTTCTTC.

The gene calls are TRBV4-3 and TRBJ1-2, with D unresolved. Germline values: CDR1 LGHNA, CDR2 YSLEER. This CDR3 region has 15 residues. Trimming pared 0 bases from V and 4 bases from J, leaving 12 bases between. The CDR3 DNA follows: TGCGCCAGCAGCCAAGATTGGGTCAACCTCTATGGCTACACCTTC. This translates into CASSQDWVNLYGYTF.